These T cell receptor beta chains were read from a single sample in a study of beta chain features in type 1 diabetes. The protocol was immunoSEQ multiplex PCR, while the TCRdb copy is restricted to in-frame clones and leaves out a portion. The data hold about 620,000 clones, with about 16% observed a single time. The sample taken for sequencing was naive CD4+ T cells from blood. All receptors derive from a man younger than 35 in good health. Both conserved end residues are part of each CDR3. A D gene is named only where the DNA matches it firmly. The size entry is marked missing in some rows and otherwise reads once, few, many or a size class.

cdr3_aa,cdr3_nt,j_call,d_call,v_call,clone_size
CASSYFGPDRGYEQYF,TGTGCCAGCAGCTACTTTGGTCCGGACAGGGGGTACGAGCAGTACTTC,TRBJ2-7,TRBD1,TRBV28,few
CASSTAETQYF,TGTGCCAGCAGCACAGCAGAGACCCAGTACTTC,TRBJ2-5,-,TRBV7-2,few
CASSPRTGVGTGELFF,TGTGCCAGCAGCCCCCGGACAGGAGTAGGGACCGGGGAGCTGTTTTTT,TRBJ2-2,TRBD1,TRBV9,-
CAISGLAGVYEQYF,TGTGCCATCAGCGGACTAGCGGGAGTTTACGAGCAGTACTTC,TRBJ2-7,TRBD2,TRBV10-3,-
CASSHGIGRDRAYEQYF,TGTGCCAGCAGCCATGGTATCGGCCGGGACAGGGCGTACGAGCAGTACTTC,TRBJ2-7,TRBD1,TRBV4-2,-
CASSAGTEETQYF,TGCGCCAGCAGCGCCGGGACAGAAGAGACCCAGTACTTC,TRBJ2-5,TRBD1,TRBV5-1,-
CASSPDRSSYNSPLHF,TGTGCCAGCAGTCCGGACAGAAGCTCCTATAATTCACCCCTCCACTTT,TRBJ1-6,-,TRBV27,-
CASSARTGEGEQYF,TGTGCCAGCAGCGCGAGGACAGGGGAAGGCGAGCAGTACTTC,TRBJ2-7,TRBD1,TRBV7-2,few
CASSLVVSGRTDTQYF,TGTGCCAGCAGCTTAGTGGTTAGCGGGAGGACAGATACGCAGTATTTT,TRBJ2-3,TRBD2,TRBV7-2,few
CAWRGREHGELFF,TGTGCCTGGAGGGGAAGGGAGCACGGGGAGCTGTTTTTT,TRBJ2-2,-,TRBV30,-
CAWRRLQDSYEQYF,TGTGCCTGGAGGCGTCTTCAGGACTCCTACGAGCAGTACTTC,TRBJ2-7,-,TRBV30,-
CASSFLGRETQYF,TGTGCCAGCAGCTTCCTAGGGAGAGAGACCCAGTACTTC,TRBJ2-5,-,TRBV11-2,-
CASSNGGGTEAFF,TGTGCCAGCAGTAACGGGGGTGGCACTGAAGCTTTCTTT,TRBJ1-1,-,TRBV6-4,few
CASSSQGANTEAFF,TGTGCCAGCAGCTCACAGGGAGCGAACACTGAAGCTTTCTTT,TRBJ1-1,-,TRBV7-9,few
CASSRNAREPYGYTF,TGTGCCAGCAGCCGTAACGCCCGGGAGCCTTATGGCTACACCTTC,TRBJ1-2,-,TRBV4-2,-
CASSLSGGQGHEQYF,TGTGCCAGCAGCTTATCCGGGGGACAGGGGCACGAGCAGTACTTC,TRBJ2-7,TRBD1,TRBV7-2,few
CASSQQTSGSSYEQYF,TGCGCCAGCAGCCAGCAGACTAGCGGGTCTTCCTACGAGCAGTACTTC,TRBJ2-7,TRBD2,TRBV4-1,few
CASSLIGGSLFF,TGTGCCAGCAGTTTAATAGGGGGATCCCTGTTTTTT,TRBJ1-4,-,TRBV27,-
CASSLKNEQFF,TGTGCCAGCAGCCTCAAGAATGAGCAGTTCTTC,TRBJ2-1,-,TRBV7-2,few
CASSDPWRRRDEQFF,TGTGCCAGCAGCGATCCGTGGCGCCGTAGGGATGAGCAGTTCTTC,TRBJ2-1,-,TRBV7-6,-
CSVVRWGHYEQYF,TGCAGCGTTGTTCGTTGGGGGCACTACGAGCAGTACTTC,TRBJ2-7,-,TRBV29-1,-
CASSLRGQGASGANVLTF,TGCGCCAGCAGCTTGCGGGGACAGGGGGCATCTGGGGCCAACGTCCTGACTTTC,TRBJ2-6,TRBD1,TRBV5-1,-
CAWIGTEAFF,TGTGCCTGGATTGGAACTGAAGCTTTCTTT,TRBJ1-1,-,TRBV30,-